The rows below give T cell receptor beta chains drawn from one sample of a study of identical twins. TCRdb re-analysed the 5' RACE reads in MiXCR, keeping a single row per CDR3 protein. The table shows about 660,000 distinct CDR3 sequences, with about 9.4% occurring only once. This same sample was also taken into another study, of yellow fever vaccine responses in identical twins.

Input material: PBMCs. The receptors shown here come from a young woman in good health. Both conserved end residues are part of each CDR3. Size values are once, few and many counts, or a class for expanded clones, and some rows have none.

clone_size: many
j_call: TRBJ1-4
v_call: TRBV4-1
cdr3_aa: CASSQVRGGGAGENEKLFF

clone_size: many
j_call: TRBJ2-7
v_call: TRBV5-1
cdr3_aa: CASSLHRGPPRNEQYF

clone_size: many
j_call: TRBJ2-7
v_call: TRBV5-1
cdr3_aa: CASSLDRWTYEQYF

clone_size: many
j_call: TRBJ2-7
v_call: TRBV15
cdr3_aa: CATSRTISLFYEQYF

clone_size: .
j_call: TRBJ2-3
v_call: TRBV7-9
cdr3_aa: CASARFAGVTDTQYF

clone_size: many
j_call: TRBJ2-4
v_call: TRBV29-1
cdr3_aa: CSVGARNIQYF

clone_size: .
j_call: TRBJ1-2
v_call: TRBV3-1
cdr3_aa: CASSQEIMGLGRDGYTF

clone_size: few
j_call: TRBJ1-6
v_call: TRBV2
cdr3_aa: CASREDPRASPLHF

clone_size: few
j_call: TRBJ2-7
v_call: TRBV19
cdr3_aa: CASSPGEGTSGRYEQYF

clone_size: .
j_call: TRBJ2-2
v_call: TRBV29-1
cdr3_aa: CSVGGRGSNTGELFF

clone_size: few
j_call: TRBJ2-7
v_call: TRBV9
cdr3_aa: CASSAGGKGYEQYF

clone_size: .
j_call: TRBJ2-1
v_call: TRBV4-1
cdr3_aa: CASSQDLDEQFF

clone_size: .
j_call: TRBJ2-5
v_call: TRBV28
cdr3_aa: CASFPGGSVGTQYF

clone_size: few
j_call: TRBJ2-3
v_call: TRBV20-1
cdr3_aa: CSASGSRESLDTQYF

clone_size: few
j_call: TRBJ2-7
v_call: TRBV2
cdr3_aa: CASRVDRSYEQYF

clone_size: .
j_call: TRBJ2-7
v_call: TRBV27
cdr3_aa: CASSLIGTGGHEQYF

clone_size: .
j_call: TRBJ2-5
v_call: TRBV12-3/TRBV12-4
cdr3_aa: CASTSQLAGGPQTQYF

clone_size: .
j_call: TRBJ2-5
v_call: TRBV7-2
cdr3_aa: CASSLGPGLKETQYF

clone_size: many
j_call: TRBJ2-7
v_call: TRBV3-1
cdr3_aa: CASSLLGSHLEEQYF

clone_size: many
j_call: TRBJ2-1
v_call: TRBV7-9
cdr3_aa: CASSPRLAGVSNEQFF

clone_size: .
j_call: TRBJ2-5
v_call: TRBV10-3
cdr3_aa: CAIRSSKSEETQYF

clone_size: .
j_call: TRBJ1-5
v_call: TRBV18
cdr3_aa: CASSNTGANDQPQHF

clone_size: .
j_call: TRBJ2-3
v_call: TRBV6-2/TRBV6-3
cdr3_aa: CASRRGVMGTDTQYF

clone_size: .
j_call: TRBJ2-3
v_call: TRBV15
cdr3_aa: CATSTNAGREGPDTQYF

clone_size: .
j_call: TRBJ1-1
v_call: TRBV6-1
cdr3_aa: CASSESPTANTEAFF

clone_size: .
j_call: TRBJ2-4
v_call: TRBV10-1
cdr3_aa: CASIPGLAKAKNIQYF

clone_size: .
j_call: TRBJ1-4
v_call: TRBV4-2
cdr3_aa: CASSQDQAGGMANEKLFF

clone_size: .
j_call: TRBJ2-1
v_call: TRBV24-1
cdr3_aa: CATSDFSGGLRFF

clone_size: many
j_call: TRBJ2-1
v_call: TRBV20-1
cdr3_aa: CSARRAGAYNEQFF

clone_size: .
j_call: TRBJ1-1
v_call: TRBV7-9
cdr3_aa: CASSFRGSNTEAFF

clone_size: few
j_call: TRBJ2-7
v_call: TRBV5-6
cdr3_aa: CASSSTGYSYEQYF

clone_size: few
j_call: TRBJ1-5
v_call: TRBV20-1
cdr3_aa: CSARVQVDSNQPQHF

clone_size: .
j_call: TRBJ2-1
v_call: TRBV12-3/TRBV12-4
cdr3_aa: CASSLAGVPRITAPYNEQFF

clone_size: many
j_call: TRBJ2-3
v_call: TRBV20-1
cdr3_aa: CSASQTSGRKTDTQYF

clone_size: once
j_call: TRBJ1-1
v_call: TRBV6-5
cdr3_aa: CASRTVNTEAFF

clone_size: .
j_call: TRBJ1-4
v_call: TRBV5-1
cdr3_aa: CASCRQGGEKLFF

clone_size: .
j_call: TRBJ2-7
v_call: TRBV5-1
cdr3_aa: CASSSEAGKGEQYF

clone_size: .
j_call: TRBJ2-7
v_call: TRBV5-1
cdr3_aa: CASSLGSGTGSYEQYF

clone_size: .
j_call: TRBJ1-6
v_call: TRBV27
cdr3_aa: CASRKTGGPLHF

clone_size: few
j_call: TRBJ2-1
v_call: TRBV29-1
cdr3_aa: CSVEVGGGTGYGGEQFF

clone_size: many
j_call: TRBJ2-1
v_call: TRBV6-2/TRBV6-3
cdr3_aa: CASGTSGYNEQFF

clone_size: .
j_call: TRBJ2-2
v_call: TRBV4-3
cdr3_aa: CASSLHTDTGELFF

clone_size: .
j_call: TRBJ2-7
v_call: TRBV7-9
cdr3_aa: CASSLSPTSGPYEQYF

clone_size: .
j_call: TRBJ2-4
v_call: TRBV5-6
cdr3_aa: CASSSTGGVKNIQYF

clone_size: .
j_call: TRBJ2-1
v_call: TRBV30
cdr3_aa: CAWSVEGNEQFF

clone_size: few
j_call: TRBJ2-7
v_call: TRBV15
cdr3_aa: CATSRFGQPLNEQYF

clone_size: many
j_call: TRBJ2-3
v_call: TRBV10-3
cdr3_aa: CAIRNRDRGEDTDTQYF

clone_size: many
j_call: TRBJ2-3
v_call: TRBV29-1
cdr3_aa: CSVDLAGVDTQYF

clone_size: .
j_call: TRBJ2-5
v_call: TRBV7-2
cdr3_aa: CASSSGGLPGYF

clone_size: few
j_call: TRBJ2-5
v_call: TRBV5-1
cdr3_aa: CASSPNFRDTFQETQYF

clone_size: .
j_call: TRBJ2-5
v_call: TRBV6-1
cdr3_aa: CASSLLGAPAETQYF

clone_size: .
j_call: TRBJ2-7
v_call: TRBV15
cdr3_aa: CATSRDRVSSEQYF

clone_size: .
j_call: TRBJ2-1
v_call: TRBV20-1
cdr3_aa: CSASNLESSYNEQFF